The text below deals with one TCR beta chain. These data originate in a study of blood T cell repertoires in COVID-19. The CDR3 contains 13 residues. From germline, CDR1 is LGHDT and CDR2 YNNKEL (reference sequence). The V end was cut by 0 bases, the J end by 4 bases, with 4 bases between. Participant ages covered about 18 to 89 years across around 25 US areas. TCRdb's copy holds only in-frame clones and misses some; the assay was immunoSEQ multiplex PCR. This sample has about 330,000 clones, with about 90% found just once. This TCR came from a man aged 30-40 years who had recovered from COVID-19. J is TRBJ1-3 and V is TRBV3-1 (or the pseudogene TRBV3-2); D is uncertain. The sample taken for sequencing was PBMCs or T cells enriched from blood (not recorded which). The CDR3 sequence is CASSQDEGNTIYF. CDR3 nucleotide sequence: TGTGCCAGCAGCCAAGACGAGGGAAACACCATATATTTT.